These 10 T cell receptor beta chains share one sample of origin, sequenced in a study of blood T cell repertoires in COVID-19. Only in-frame clones appear in the TCRdb table, and some are missing; sequencing was by immunoSEQ multiplex PCR. The table shows around 110,000 clones, with just over 90% occurring only once. The sequencing input was peripheral blood. These receptors all come from a woman in her 30s with acute or convalescent COVID-19.

This sequence joins TRBV5-4 and TRBJ1-2; 8 bases are a match to TRBD1. Trimming took 4 bases from V and 6 from J; bases not matched to a gene: 8. The germline V gene encodes CDR1 SGHNT and CDR2 YYREEE (reference sequence). CDR3 length equals 14 residues. CDR3 nucleotides: TGTGCCAGCAGCCCCCTCGACAGGGGAGATGGCTACACCTTC. This sequence encodes CASSPLDRGDGYTF.

The CDR3 sequence is CASSLQTGQETQYF. The CDR3 DNA reads as TGTGCCAGCAGCCTACAAACGGGCCAAGAGACCCAGTACTTC. The chain is built from TRBV4-2 and TRBJ2-5; D is unresolved. V lost 4 bases to trimming and J lost 1 base, with 10 bases between them. CDR3 length: 14 amino acids. Germline values: CDR1 LGHNA, CDR2 YNFKEQ.

CDR3 nucleotide sequence: TGTGCCAGCAGCTCAATGACCGGGGAGCTGTTTTTT. This translates into CASSSMTGELFF. The V call is TRBV9, the J call TRBJ2-2; D remains unclear. CDR3 size: 12 residues. The ends were cut back, 4 bases at V and 5 bases at J, with 6 bases in the middle. Looked up from germline, CDR1 is SGDLS and CDR2 is YYNGEE.

The rearrangement links TRBV10-3 to TRBJ2-7, with a possible D match to TRBD1 (6 bases). CDR3 length: 14 amino acids. Germline V gene data show CDR1 as ENHRY and CDR2 as SYGVKD. V was clipped by 3 bases and J by 2 bases, with 11 bases between them. The CDR3 bases are TGTGCCATCAGTGATAGGGACAAGACCTACGAGCAGTACTTC. It is translated as CAISDRDKTYEQYF.

This clone has a single count. This sequence joins TRBV6-5 and TRBJ1-5; tentatively, D is TRBD1 (6 bases). Looked up from germline, CDR1 is MNHEY and CDR2 is SVGAGI. Trimming shortened V by 7 bases and J by 0 bases, and 10 bases separated the two germline ends. The CDR3 extends over 14 amino acids. CDR3 DNA: TGTGCCAGCACCAAGGGGGATAGCAATCAGCCCCAGCATTTT. This gives the protein CASTKGDSNQPQHF.

The J gene is TRBJ1-4, the V gene TRBV6-5, with D possibly being TRBD1 (6 bases). Trimming removed 6 bases at V and 5 bases at J, with 13 bases between. The CDR3 is made up of 14 amino acids. CDR1 is MNHEY and CDR2 is SVGAGI in the germline V gene. The CDR3 region has the DNA TGTGCCAGCAGCAACAGGGAAATAAATGAAAAACTGTTTTTT. It yields the protein CASSNREINEKLFF.

The chain carries TRBV19 and TRBJ2-3; 7 bases are a match to TRBD1. The junction had 3 bases not matched to a gene; V was cut back by 5 bases and J by 1 base. Looked up from germline, CDR1 is LNHDA and CDR2 is SQIVND (reference sequence). The CDR3 is 14 amino acids. Here the CDR3 DNA reads TGTGCCAGTAGTCCCGGACAGGGCACAGATACGCAGTATTTT. It yields the protein CASSPGQGTDTQYF.

The J gene is TRBJ1-1, the V gene TRBV7-2, with a tentative D call TRBD1 (5 bases). CDR3 length: 15 amino acids. The germline gives CDR1 SGHTA, CDR2 FQGNSA. The CDR3 DNA follows: TGTGCACAGTTCCACTCAGGGTTTGGAGTCGTAGAAGCTTTCTTT. This encodes CAQFHSGFGVVEAFF.

This clone has just one count. V gene TRBV3-1 (or the pseudogene TRBV3-2) combines with J gene TRBJ2-5; D is possibly TRBD2 (5 bases). Germline V lookup: CDR1 LGHDT, CDR2 YNNKEL (reference sequence). The CDR3 loop spans 16 amino acids. The V gene lost 0 bases and the J gene lost 6 bases, with 17 bases spanning the gap. This chain's CDR3 is CASSQERRQTYKTQYF. CDR3 coding DNA: TGTGCCAGCAGCCAAGAGAGGAGGCAGACGTACAAGACCCAGTACTTC.

The gene calls are TRBV12-3 or TRBV12-4 and TRBJ1-2; 7 bases match TRBD1. The CDR3 covers 12 residues. With V trimmed by 6 bases and J by 7 bases, 5 bases remained unmatched. The CDR3 DNA reads TGTGCCAGCAGGCGACAGGGCTCTGGCTACACCTTC. This translates into CASRRQGSGYTF.